These 20 T cell receptor beta chains share one sample of origin, sequenced in a study of chemoradiotherapy in HPV16-positive cancers. Measured with immunoSEQ multiplex PCR; TCRdb has only the in-frame clones, and not every one. The table has some 5,600 clones, roughly four fifths seen once. The biological material was taken from a patient who underwent chemoradiotherapy. The receptors originated from a human donor with HPV-associated anogenital cancer.

The genes are TRBV13 and TRBJ2-6; D perhaps matches TRBD2 (6 bases). Germline assignment: CDR1 PRHDT and CDR2 FYEKMQ (reference sequence). This CDR3 is 17 amino acids long. V lost 0 bases to trimming and J lost 0 bases, with 9 bases between them. The CDR3 DNA reads TGTGCCAGCAGCTTAGGTCTGCGGGGCTCTGGGGCCAACGTCCTGACTTTC. Its translation: CASSLGLRGSGANVLTF.

The J gene is TRBJ2-2, the V gene TRBV7-8, with unresolved D. This CDR3 spans 13 amino acids. Trimming left V 4 bases short and J 6 bases short, with 9 bases between. Germline V gives CDR1 SGHVS, CDR2 FQNEAQ. The DNA for the CDR3 is TGTGCCAGCAGCTCCCGAGAGGCCGGGGAGCTGTTTTTT. Protein sequence: CASSSREAGELFF.

J is TRBJ2-3 and V is TRBV7-6; no definite D call. Trimming removed 5 bases at V and 1 base at J, with 4 bases between. The CDR3 is 12 amino acids. From germline, CDR1 is SGHVS and CDR2 FNYEAQ. CDR3 coding DNA: TGTGCCAGCAGCCGGGGCACAGATACGCAGTATTTT. This codes for CASSRGTDTQYF.

This clone was seen only once. The V call is TRBV28, the J call TRBJ1-2; D possibly corresponds to TRBD1 (6 bases). V was clipped by 3 bases and J by 7 bases, with 9 bases between them. Germline CDR1 is MDHEN and CDR2 is SYDVKM. CDR3 size: 12 residues. CDR3 DNA: TGTGCCAGCAGTTTGGACAGCGCTGGCTACACCTTC. Protein product: CASSLDSAGYTF.

The V and J genes are TRBV5-5 and TRBJ2-7; 9 bases match TRBD1. The CDR3 runs 16 residues. CDR1 SGHKS and CDR2 YYEKEE come from the germline V gene (reference sequence). V lost 0 bases, J lost 1 base, and 5 bases stayed unmatched. The CDR3 is CASSLVSGTGSYEQYF. The DNA of the CDR3 is TGTGCCAGCAGCTTGGTCAGTGGGACAGGGTCCTACGAGCAGTACTTC.

This chain connects TRBV6-1 to TRBJ2-1; D is possibly TRBD1 or TRBD2 (5 bases each). Germline-derived CDR1 and CDR2 are MNHNS and SASEGT. V lost 2 bases and J 4 bases, leaving 9 bases between the germline ends. The CDR3 sequence is 14 residues long. The CDR3 loop reads CASSELGAYNEQFF. Written as DNA, the CDR3 is TGTGCCAGCAGTGAACTCGGGGCTTACAATGAGCAGTTCTTC.

The V and J genes are TRBV5-1 and TRBJ2-7; tentatively, D is TRBD2 (6 bases). The V gene's germline CDR1 is SGHRS and CDR2 YFSETQ. The ends were cut back, 3 bases at V and 2 bases at J, with 18 bases in the middle. This CDR3 comprises 16 residues. As DNA, the CDR3 is TGCGCCAGCAGCTCCCCCCCGGGACTTAACCCCTACGAGCAGTACTTC. Protein sequence: CASSSPPGLNPYEQYF.

The J gene is TRBJ2-2, the V gene TRBV7-2; possibly TRBD1 for D (6 bases). CDR3 length: 15 amino acids. With 2 bases removed from V and 6 bases from J, the gap between germline ends came to 13 bases. Looked up from germline, CDR1 is SGHTA and CDR2 is FQGNSA. CDR3 DNA sequence: TGTGCCAGCAGCTTACGGACAGCTTCACCCGGGGAGCTGTTTTTT. Encoded protein: CASSLRTASPGELFF.

The chain employs TRBV6-1 and TRBJ2-2; 7 bases line up with TRBD2. Germline assignment: CDR1 MNHNS and CDR2 SASEGT. Trimming took 4 bases from V and 4 from J; bases not matched to a gene: 6. This CDR3 region has 15 residues. The CDR3 loop reads CASSGRTRGTGELFF. In nucleotides, the CDR3 is TGTGCCAGCAGTGGGCGGACTAGAGGCACCGGGGAGCTGTTTTTT.

This chain links TRBV28 with TRBJ2-7, with TRBD2 matching 8 bases. Trimming at V came to 3 bases and at J to 0 bases, leaving 7 bases not matched to a gene. The germline V gene has CDR1 MDHEN and CDR2 SYDVKM. The CDR3 covers 16 residues. CDR3 sequence reads: CASSFGRAGASYEQYF. In nucleotides, the CDR3 is TGTGCCAGCAGTTTCGGGAGGGCAGGGGCCTCCTACGAGCAGTACTTC. Full variable domain (outside the CDR3, taken from reference TRBV28 and TRBJ2-7): DVKVTQSSRYLVKRTGEKVFLECVQDMDHENMFWYRQDPGLGLRLIYFSYDVKMKEKGDIPEGYSVSREKKERFSLILESASTNQTSMYLCASSFGRAGASYEQYFGPGTRLTVT.

The rearrangement uses TRBV27 and TRBJ2-7, with 10 bases identical to TRBD2. Germline V lookup: CDR1 MNHEY, CDR2 SMNVEV (reference sequence). V lost 4 bases and J lost 4; bases outside the gene matches: 7. The CDR3 spans 15 residues. The CDR3 sequence: CASSSLAGKGYEQYF. The CDR3 DNA sequence: TGTGCCAGCAGTTCACTAGCGGGGAAAGGTTACGAGCAGTACTTC.

The V call is TRBV6-5, the J call TRBJ2-3, with D possibly matching TRBD2 (8 bases). Germline CDR1 and CDR2: MNHEY and SVGAGI. This CDR3 comprises 15 residues. V gave up 5 bases and J gave up 2 bases, with 14 bases separating them. CDR3 in amino acids: CASSREGQLTDTQYF. CDR3 in DNA: TGTGCCAGCAGTCGGGAGGGACAGCTCACAGATACGCAGTATTTT.

The J gene is TRBJ2-3, the V gene TRBV6-1; 7 bases align to TRBD2. Losses at the gene ends were 2 bases for V and 0 bases for J; bases not matched to a gene: 5. CDR1 is MNHNS and CDR2 is SASEGT in the germline V gene. This CDR3 has 16 residues. DNA for the CDR3: TGTGCCAGCAGTGAACGCGGGAGCCTTAGCACAGATACGCAGTATTTT. Translating gives CASSERGSLSTDTQYF.

The chain joins TRBV6-1 to TRBJ1-4; 7 bases are shared with TRBD1. The CDR3 covers 14 residues. The V gene end was trimmed by 2 bases and the J gene end by 5 bases; junction bases not matched to a gene: 2. The germline V gene has CDR1 MNHNS and CDR2 SASEGT. CDR3 coding DNA: TGTGCCAGCAGTGAATCACAGGGGAATGAAAAACTGTTTTTT. Amino acids: CASSESQGNEKLFF.

This clone was detected once. The chain recombines TRBV5-4 with TRBJ2-7, with D perhaps matching TRBD2 (5 bases). Looked up from germline, CDR1 is SGHNT and CDR2 is YYREEE (reference sequence). This CDR3 is built from 15 residues. Trimming cost V 4 bases and J 3 bases, with 17 bases left between them. CDR3 nucleotides: TGTGCCAGCAGCATAACTGGACTCTCAGTCTACGAGCAGTACTTC. It yields the protein CASSITGLSVYEQYF.

The gene calls are TRBV21-1 and TRBJ1-6; no check of the table's D call, TRBD1, against the DNA was made. TRBV21-1 is a documented pseudogene. The CDR3 covers 14 residues. This CDR3 reads CASSIVTGHSPLHF. CDR3 bases: TGTGCCAGCAGCATAGTAACAGGTCATTCACCCCTCCACTTT.

The chain joins TRBV11-2 to TRBJ2-3; 7 bases match TRBD1. The junction had 8 bases not matched to a gene; V was cut back by 0 bases and J by 8 bases. The CDR3 extends over 15 amino acids. Per the germline V gene, CDR1 is SGHAT and CDR2 is FQNNGV. CDR3 DNA: TGTGCCAGCAGCTTAGACCGGACAGGAGGAGGTACGCAGTATTTT. Protein sequence: CASSLDRTGGGTQYF.

The rearrangement links TRBV5-1 to TRBJ1-4; no reliable D call. This CDR3 is built from 15 residues. From germline, CDR1 is SGHRS and CDR2 YFSETQ. V dropped 0 bases and J dropped 0 bases, with 6 bases sitting between them. The CDR3 nucleotides are TGCGCCAGCAGCTTGGGATCCGCAACTAATGAAAAACTGTTTTTT. It encodes CASSLGSATNEKLFF.

The sample holds one count of this clone. The rearrangement links TRBV5-6 to TRBJ2-2; the D is unclear. The CDR3 is 19 amino acids. CDR1 and CDR2 from the germline V gene are SGHDT and YYEEEE. Trimming cost V 4 bases and J 0 bases, with 22 bases left between them. In DNA form, the CDR3 reads TGTGCCAGCAGCGTCTTTAGCCTATGGGCGGAACCGAACACCGGGGAGCTGTTTTTT. It specifies CASSVFSLWAEPNTGELFF.

V is TRBV7-2 and J is TRBJ1-1; D gene unclear. The V and J ends lost 2 bases and 3 bases respectively, with 13 bases between them. The CDR3 loop spans 15 amino acids. Germline-derived CDR1 and CDR2 are SGHTA and FQGNSA. The CDR3 DNA reads TGTGCCAGCAGCTTAAGTAGGGCCGGGGACACTGAAGCTTTCTTT. The encoded protein is CASSLSRAGDTEAFF.